Listed here are 7 T cell receptor beta chains from one sample, sequenced in a study of T-cell reconstitution after alpha-beta-depleted transplantation in children. This sample's TCRbeta library carried unique molecular identifier barcodes. From the PCR reads, TCRdb called clonotypes with MiXCR, one entry per CDR3 protein. The data contain about 220,000 distinct CDR3 sequences, approximately 17% of them singletons. The material was PBMCs, mostly from graft donor cells, obtained 360 days after TCRalphabeta/CD19-depleted stem cell transplant. The receptor set was obtained from a male patient aged 2 to 10 who had a stem cell transplant for acute lymphoblastic leukemia, so the T cells may come from the graft donor.

This chain connects TRBV6-5 to TRBJ1-1, with a tentative D call TRBD1 (5 bases). There are 15 residues in the CDR3. Trimming removed 2 bases at V and 6 bases at J, with 16 bases between. Germline values: CDR1 MNHEY, CDR2 SVGAGI. The CDR3 protein is CASSYQPPGSPEAFF. CDR3 DNA sequence: TGTGCCAGCAGTTACCAACCACCAGGGTCCCCTGAAGCTTTCTTT.

This clonotype was observed a few times. The chain couples TRBV20-1 to TRBJ2-5, with 12 bases identical to TRBD2. With V trimmed by 6 bases and J by 4 bases, 9 bases remained unmatched. Germline assignment: CDR1 DFQATT and CDR2 SNEGSKA (reference sequence). CDR3 length: 15 amino acids. CDR3 in DNA: TGCAGTGCACCGAACAAGGGACTAGCGGGAGAGACCCAGTACTTC. The encoded protein is CSAPNKGLAGETQYF.

This clonotype appeared many times. The chain carries TRBV4-1 and TRBJ2-7; perhaps TRBD1 as D (6 bases). The germline CDR1 and CDR2 sequences are MGHRA and YSYEKL. Trimming left V 4 bases short and J 4 bases short, with 14 bases between. The CDR3 is made up of 14 amino acids. Here the CDR3 DNA reads TGCGCCAGCAGCCCACGACAGGAGTCTTACGAGCAGTACTTC. It translates to CASSPRQESYEQYF.

A remark on this clonotype: Here the CDR3 omits its conserved ending phenylalanine or tryptophan, so a read error is the likely source. The DNA is left out, because the CDR3 cannot be placed on it with certainty; the CDR3 is given as TCRdb lists it. The chain recombines TRBV20-1 with TRBJ2-4; the D call TRBD2 from the table was never checked on the DNA. The CDR3 spans 9 residues, counting both ends. The germline gives CDR1 DFQATT, CDR2 SNEGSKA (reference sequence). The CDR3 loop reads CSARLRAPS.

The rearrangement uses TRBV12-3 or TRBV12-4 and TRBJ1-4; D might be TRBD1 (6 bases). The length of the CDR3 is 14 residues. V lost 5 bases and J 5 bases, leaving 12 bases between the germline ends. The chain's CDR3 is CASSIGTLNEKLFF. DNA of the CDR3: TGTGCCAGCAGTATCGGGACATTGAATGAAAAACTGTTTTTT.

This clonotype has just a few counts. The V and J genes are TRBV7-9 and TRBJ2-7; TRBD2 is a possible D gene (6 bases). Germline V gene lookup returns CDR1 SEHNR and CDR2 FQNEAQ (reference sequence). The V end lost 5 bases, the J end lost 2 bases, and 10 bases lay between the germline ends. The CDR3 runs to 13 residues. The CDR3 DNA is TGTGCCAGCAGCGCGGGACTTACCTACGAGCAGTACTTC. It specifies CASSAGLTYEQYF.

The genes are TRBV30 and TRBJ2-1; 7 bases fit TRBD2. CDR3 length: 15 residues. Unmatched junction bases numbered 13, after V lost 4 bases and J lost 7 bases. Germline values: CDR1 GTSNPN, CDR2 SVGIG (reference sequence). The CDR3 region is CAWTSWWEGPNEQFF. In DNA, the CDR3 is TGTGCCTGGACGTCTTGGTGGGAGGGCCCGAATGAGCAGTTCTTC.